A selection of T cell receptor beta chains follows, all from one sample in a study of blood T cell repertoires in COVID-19. TCRdb keeps only in-frame clones here, not all; method: immunoSEQ multiplex PCR. The table has approximately 290,000 clones, approximately 84% seen once. Sequenced input: peripheral blood. These receptors all come from a person aged 65-85 years with COVID-19, enrolled during active disease. Each CDR3 is given with its conserved first and last residue. Fields, in order: clone size, D gene, V gene, J gene, CDR3 DNA, CDR3 protein. D genes are given only for firm matches. Some rows have no size entry. The others give once, few or many, or a class for an expanded clone.

clone_size: .; d_call: .; v_call: TRBV27; j_call: TRBJ2-1; cdr3_nt: TGTGCCAGCAGCCGGAGGGCTCGGATGGGTGAGCAGTTCTTC; cdr3_aa: CASSRRARMGEQFF
clone_size: .; d_call: .; v_call: TRBV11-2; j_call: TRBJ1-1; cdr3_nt: TGTGCCAGCAGCCCCCCGGCAGGGAGGGGGACTGAAGCTTTCTTT; cdr3_aa: CASSPPAGRGTEAFF
clone_size: .; d_call: TRBD1; v_call: TRBV4-1; j_call: TRBJ1-6; cdr3_nt: TGCGCCAGCAGCCAAGGGGACAGGTCCCGATCACCCCTCCACTTT; cdr3_aa: CASSQGDRSRSPLHF
clone_size: .; d_call: TRBD1; v_call: TRBV9; j_call: TRBJ1-2; cdr3_nt: TGTGCCAGCAGGGGACAGGGGGTTTGGGGCTACACCTTC; cdr3_aa: CASRGQGVWGYTF
clone_size: few; d_call: TRBD1; v_call: TRBV7-2; j_call: TRBJ2-2; cdr3_nt: TGTGCCAGCAGCTTATTGGGGCTAGCAGGGGGAGCCGGGGAGCTGTTTTTT; cdr3_aa: CASSLLGLAGGAGELFF
clone_size: .; d_call: .; v_call: TRBV28; j_call: TRBJ2-5; cdr3_nt: TGTGCCAGCAGTGCTAGGGGGACCCAGTACTTC; cdr3_aa: CASSARGTQYF
clone_size: once; d_call: .; v_call: TRBV19; j_call: TRBJ1-5; cdr3_nt: TGTGCAACCGAGCGGGTACGCAATCAGCCCCAGCATTTT; cdr3_aa: CATERVRNQPQHF
clone_size: .; d_call: TRBD1; v_call: TRBV14; j_call: TRBJ2-1; cdr3_nt: TGTGCCAGCGGGCGACAGGGGGTCGTCAATGAGCAGTTCTTC; cdr3_aa: CASGRQGVVNEQFF
clone_size: few; d_call: TRBD2; v_call: TRBV7-3; j_call: TRBJ2-1; cdr3_nt: TGTGCCAGCAGCTTGACTAGCGGGGGGGCTAGTGAGCAGTTCTTC; cdr3_aa: CASSLTSGGASEQFF
clone_size: .; d_call: TRBD1; v_call: TRBV10-3; j_call: TRBJ1-2; cdr3_nt: TGTGCCATCAGTGGGACAGGGGCCGACTCCTATGGCTACACCTTC; cdr3_aa: CAISGTGADSYGYTF
clone_size: .; d_call: .; v_call: TRBV18; j_call: TRBJ2-2; cdr3_nt: TGTGCCAGCTCACCACTCAGGGCGAACACCGGGGAGCTGTTTTTT; cdr3_aa: CASSPLRANTGELFF
clone_size: .; d_call: TRBD1; v_call: TRBV7-9; j_call: TRBJ2-2; cdr3_nt: TGTGCCAGCAGCTTCTCAGGACAGGGGGCGCCCGGGGAGCTGTTTTTT; cdr3_aa: CASSFSGQGAPGELFF
clone_size: .; d_call: .; v_call: TRBV14; j_call: TRBJ1-6; cdr3_nt: TGTGCCAGCAGCCAAGGGGGAGCCGGCAATTCACCCCTCCACTTT; cdr3_aa: CASSQGGAGNSPLHF
clone_size: .; d_call: .; v_call: TRBV20-1; j_call: TRBJ1-3; cdr3_nt: TGCAGTGCTAGTGGGGCAGGAGGTTCCGGAAACACCATATATTTT; cdr3_aa: CSASGAGGSGNTIYF
clone_size: few; d_call: TRBD1; v_call: TRBV28; j_call: TRBJ1-5; cdr3_nt: TGTGCCAGCAGTTTTAGGTACAGGGGGAATGGTCAGCCCCAGCATTTT; cdr3_aa: CASSFRYRGNGQPQHF